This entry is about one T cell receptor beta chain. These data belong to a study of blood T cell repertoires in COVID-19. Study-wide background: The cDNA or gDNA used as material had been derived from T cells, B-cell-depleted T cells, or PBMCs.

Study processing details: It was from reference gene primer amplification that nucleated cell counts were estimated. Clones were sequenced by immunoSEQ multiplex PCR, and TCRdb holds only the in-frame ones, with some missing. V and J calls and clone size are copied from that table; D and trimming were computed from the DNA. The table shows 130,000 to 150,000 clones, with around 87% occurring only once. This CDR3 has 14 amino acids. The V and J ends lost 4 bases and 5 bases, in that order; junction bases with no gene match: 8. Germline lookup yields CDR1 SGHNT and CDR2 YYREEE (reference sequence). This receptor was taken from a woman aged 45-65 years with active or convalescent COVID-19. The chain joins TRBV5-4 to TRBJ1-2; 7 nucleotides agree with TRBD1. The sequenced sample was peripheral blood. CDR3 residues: CASSRTGQPYGYTF. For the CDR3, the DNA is TGTGCCAGCAGCCGCACGGGACAGCCTTATGGCTACACCTTC.